This T cell receptor (beta chain) was found in a study of cytomegalovirus exposure and HLA in healthy donors. Study background: Samples from HLA-typed donors yielded about 86 million unique TCRs in an early data release.

PCR employed 60 Vbeta and 13 Jbeta primers. Data came from immunoSEQ multiplex PCR; TCRdb stores just in-frame clones and leaves some out. This table has roughly 130,000 clones, 76% appearing once. The CDR3 is 16 residues long. CDR1 and CDR2 from the germline V gene are LNHDA and SQIVND (reference sequence). The V gene end was trimmed by 6 bases and the J gene end by 4 bases; junction bases not matched to a gene: 11. This TCR derives from a man aged 40-49 years in good health and CMV-seronegative. The chain is built from TRBV19 and TRBJ2-2; TRBD1 matches 7 bases. The specimen was PBMCs. This CDR3 reads CASSQRQGLATGELFF. CDR3 bases: TGTGCCAGTAGCCAACGACAGGGCCTAGCCACCGGGGAGCTGTTTTTT.